This T cell receptor beta chain was identified in a study of OX40 agonist ivuxolimab in advanced cancers. CDR1 MGHRA and CDR2 YSYEKL come from the germline V gene. V was shortened by 0 bases and J by 5 bases, with 10 bases between the two germline ends. CDR3 size: 14 residues. Produced via immunoSEQ multiplex PCR; TCRdb's table is partial and in-frame only. The sample shows just over 90,000 clones, 92% of them seen only once. The sequence derives from an adult with an advanced solid tumor such as melanoma, head and neck, liver or kidney cancer. Sequencing was performed on CD4+ or CD8+ T cells sorted from blood, taken in a trial of the OX40 agonist ivuxolimab. This rearrangement joins TRBV4-1 to TRBJ1-1; no definite D call. The CDR3 nucleotides read TGCGCCAGCAGCCAAGAATGGGTAGGGACTGAAGCTTTCTTT. It encodes CASSQEWVGTEAFF.